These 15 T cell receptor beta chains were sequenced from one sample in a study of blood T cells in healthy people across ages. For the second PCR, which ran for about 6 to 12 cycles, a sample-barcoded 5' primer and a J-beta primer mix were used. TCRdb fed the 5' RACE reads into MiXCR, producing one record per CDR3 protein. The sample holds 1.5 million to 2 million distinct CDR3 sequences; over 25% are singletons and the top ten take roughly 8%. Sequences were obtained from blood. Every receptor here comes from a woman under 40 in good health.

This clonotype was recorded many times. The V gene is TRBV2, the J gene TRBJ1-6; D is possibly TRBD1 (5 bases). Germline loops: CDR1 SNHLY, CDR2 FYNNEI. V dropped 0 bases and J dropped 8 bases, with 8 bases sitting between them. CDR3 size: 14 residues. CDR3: CASSEALTDSPLHF. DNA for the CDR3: TGTGCCAGCAGTGAAGCTTTGACAGATTCACCCCTCCACTTT.

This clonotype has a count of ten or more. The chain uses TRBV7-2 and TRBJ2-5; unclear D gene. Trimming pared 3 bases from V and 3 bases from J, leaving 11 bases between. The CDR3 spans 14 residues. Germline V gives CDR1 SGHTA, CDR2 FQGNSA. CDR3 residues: CASSFNRNEETQYF. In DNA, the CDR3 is TGTGCCAGCAGCTTTAACAGAAATGAAGAGACCCAGTACTTC.

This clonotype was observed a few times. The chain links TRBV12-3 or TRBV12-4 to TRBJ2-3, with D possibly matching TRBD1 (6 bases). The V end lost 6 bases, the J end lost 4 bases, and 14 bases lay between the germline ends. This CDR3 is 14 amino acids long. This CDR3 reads CASRDSNRPDTQYF. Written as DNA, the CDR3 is TGTGCCAGCAGGGACAGTAACAGACCAGATACGCAGTATTTT.

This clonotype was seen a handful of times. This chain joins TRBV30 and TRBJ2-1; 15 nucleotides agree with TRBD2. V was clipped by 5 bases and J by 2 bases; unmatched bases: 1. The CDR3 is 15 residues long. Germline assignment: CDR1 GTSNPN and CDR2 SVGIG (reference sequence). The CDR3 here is CAWRTSGGAYNEQFF. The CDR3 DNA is TGTGCCTGGCGGACTAGCGGGGGGGCCTACAATGAGCAGTTCTTC.

The CDR3 is CSARVPGTRLTETQYF. The CDR3 DNA reads TGCAGTGCTAGGGTTCCTGGGACTAGACTTACAGAGACCCAGTACTTC. V gene TRBV20-1 combines with J gene TRBJ2-5; 8 nucleotides line up with TRBD2. CDR3 length equals 16 residues. CDR1 and CDR2 (germline): DFQATT, SNEGSKA (reference sequence). J gave up 4 bases and V 3 bases, and 13 bases lay outside the gene matches.

The DNA for the CDR3 is TGCAGTGCTACCAACCCCGGGACTGGAGGAGACGAGCAGTACTTC. This gives the protein CSATNPGTGGDEQYF. The chain joins TRBV20-1 to TRBJ2-7; a weak D match, TRBD2 (6 bases). CDR1 is DFQATT and CDR2 is SNEGSKA in the germline V gene (reference sequence). The length of the CDR3 is 15 residues. V lost 4 bases to trimming and J lost 5 bases, with 21 bases between them.

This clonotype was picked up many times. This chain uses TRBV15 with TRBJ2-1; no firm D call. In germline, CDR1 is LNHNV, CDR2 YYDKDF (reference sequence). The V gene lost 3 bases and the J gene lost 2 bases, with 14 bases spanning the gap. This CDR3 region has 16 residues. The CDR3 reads CATSSPTRKAYNEQFF. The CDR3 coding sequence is TGTGCCACCAGCAGCCCCACTCGAAAAGCCTACAATGAGCAGTTCTTC.

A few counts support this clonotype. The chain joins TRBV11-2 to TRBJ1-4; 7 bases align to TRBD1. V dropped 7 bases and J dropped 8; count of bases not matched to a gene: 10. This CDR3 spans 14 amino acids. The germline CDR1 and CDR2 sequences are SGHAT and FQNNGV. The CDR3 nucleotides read TGTGCCAGCACCGAGACAGGGACGAGGGAAAAACTGTTTTTT. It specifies CASTETGTREKLFF. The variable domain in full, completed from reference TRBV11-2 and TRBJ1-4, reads EAGVAQSPRYKIIEKRQSVAFWCNPISGHATLYWYQQILGQGPKLLIQFQNNGVVDDSQLPKDRFSAERLKGVDSTLKIQPAKLEDSAVYLCASTETGTREKLFFGSGTQLSVL.

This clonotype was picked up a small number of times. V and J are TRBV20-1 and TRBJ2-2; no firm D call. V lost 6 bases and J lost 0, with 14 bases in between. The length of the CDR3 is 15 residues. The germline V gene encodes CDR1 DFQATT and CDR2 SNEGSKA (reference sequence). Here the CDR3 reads CSAKSGDTNTGELFF. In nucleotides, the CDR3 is TGCAGTGCAAAGAGTGGGGATACGAACACCGGGGAGCTGTTTTTT.

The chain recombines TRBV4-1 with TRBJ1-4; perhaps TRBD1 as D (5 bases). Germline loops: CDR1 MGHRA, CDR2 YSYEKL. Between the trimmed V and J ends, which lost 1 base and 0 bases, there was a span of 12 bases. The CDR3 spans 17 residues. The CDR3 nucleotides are TGCGCCAGCAGCCAAGCGCGCGGGACTCCAACTAATGAAAAACTGTTTTTT. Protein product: CASSQARGTPTNEKLFF.

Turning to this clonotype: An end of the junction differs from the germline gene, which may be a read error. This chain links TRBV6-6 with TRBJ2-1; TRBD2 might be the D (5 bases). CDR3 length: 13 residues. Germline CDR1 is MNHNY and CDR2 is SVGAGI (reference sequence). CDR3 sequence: CASSPSSYSEQFF. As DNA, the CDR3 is TGTGCCAGCAGCCCTAGCTCCTACAGTGAGCAGTTCTTC.

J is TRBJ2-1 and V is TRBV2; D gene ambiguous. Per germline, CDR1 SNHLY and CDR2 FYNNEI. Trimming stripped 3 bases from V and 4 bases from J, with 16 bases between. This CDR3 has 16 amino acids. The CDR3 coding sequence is TGTGCCAGCAGTGACCCCGCTACCTTTACATACAATGAGCAGTTCTTC. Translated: CASSDPATFTYNEQFF.

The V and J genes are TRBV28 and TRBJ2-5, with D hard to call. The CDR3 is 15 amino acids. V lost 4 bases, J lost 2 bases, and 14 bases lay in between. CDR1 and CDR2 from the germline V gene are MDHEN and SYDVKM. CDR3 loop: CASSSRSQPQETQYF. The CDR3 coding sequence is TGTGCCAGCAGTTCTCGTAGCCAGCCTCAAGAGACCCAGTACTTC.

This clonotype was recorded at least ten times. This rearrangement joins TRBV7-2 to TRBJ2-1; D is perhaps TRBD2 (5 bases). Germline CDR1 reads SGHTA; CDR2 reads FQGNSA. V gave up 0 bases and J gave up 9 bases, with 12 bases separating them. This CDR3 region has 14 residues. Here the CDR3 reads CASSLALLAGEQFF. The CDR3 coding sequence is TGTGCCAGCAGCTTAGCCTTGCTAGCTGGTGAGCAGTTCTTC. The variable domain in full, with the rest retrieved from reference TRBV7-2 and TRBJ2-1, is GAGVSQSPSNKVTEKGKDVELRCDPISGHTALYWYRQSLGQGLEFLIYFQGNSAPDKSGLPSDRFSAERTGGSVSTLTIQRTQQEDSAVYLCASSLALLAGEQFFGPGTRLTVL.

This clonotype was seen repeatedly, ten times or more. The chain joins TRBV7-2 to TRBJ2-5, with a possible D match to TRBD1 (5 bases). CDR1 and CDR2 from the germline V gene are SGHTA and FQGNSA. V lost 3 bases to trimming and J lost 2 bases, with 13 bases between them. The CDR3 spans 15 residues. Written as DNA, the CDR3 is TGTGCCAGCAGCTTGACCAGACAGAGACAAGAGACCCAGTACTTC. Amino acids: CASSLTRQRQETQYF.